This T cell receptor beta chain appears in the sequencing data of a study of T cell changes during pregnancy in multiple sclerosis. The method was immunoSEQ multiplex PCR; TCRdb's version includes in-frame clones alone and lacks a portion of them. The data hold about 47,000 clones, with 80% to 95% observed a single time. CDR1 and CDR2 from the germline V gene are SGHNT and YYREEE (reference sequence). V lost 4 bases, J lost 2 bases, and 17 bases lay in between. The length of the CDR3 is 16 residues. The V and J genes are TRBV5-4 and TRBJ2-3, with a weak D call TRBD2 (5 bases). The specimen was peripheral blood, collected in the third trimester of pregnancy. This sequence originates from a female donor with multiple sclerosis, enrolled in a pregnancy study. The CDR3 coding sequence is TGTGCCAGCAGCACCAATACTAGAGGTTCCACAGATACGCAGTATTTT. This codes for CASSTNTRGSTDTQYF.